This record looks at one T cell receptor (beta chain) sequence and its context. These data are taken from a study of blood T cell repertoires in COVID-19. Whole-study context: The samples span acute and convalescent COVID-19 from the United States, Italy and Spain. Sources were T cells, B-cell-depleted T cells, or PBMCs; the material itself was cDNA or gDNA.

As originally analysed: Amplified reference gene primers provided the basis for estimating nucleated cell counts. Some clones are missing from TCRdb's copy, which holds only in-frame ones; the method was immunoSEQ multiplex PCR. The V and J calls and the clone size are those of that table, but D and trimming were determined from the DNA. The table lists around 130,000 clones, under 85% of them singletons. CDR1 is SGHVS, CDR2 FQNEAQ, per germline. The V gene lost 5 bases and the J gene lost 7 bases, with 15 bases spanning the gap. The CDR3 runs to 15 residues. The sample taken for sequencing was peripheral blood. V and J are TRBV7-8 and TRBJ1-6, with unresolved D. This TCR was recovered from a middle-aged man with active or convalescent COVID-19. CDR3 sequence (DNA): TGTGCCAGCAGCCCCCGGAGCAATGTGAATTCACCCCTCCACTTT. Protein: CASSPRSNVNSPLHF.